The 17 T cell receptor beta chains listed next were all sequenced from one sample in a study of human T cells and chemical hapten exposure. TCRdb re-derived calls from the RACE reads in MiXCR, one entry per CDR3 protein. This table has 75,000 to 90,000 distinct CDR3 sequences, about an eighth appearing once. Time point noted: patch test 1, 2 weeks after DPC sensitization. Sample treatment: therapeutic diphenylcyclopropenone sensitization with weekly scalp DPC. This sample comprised whole blood, obtained in connection with sensitization to the hapten diphenylcyclopropenone (DPC). The receptor set was obtained from a woman in her sixties or seventies with alopecia areata. Some clones in this sample may be carry-over from other donors' samples.

This clonotype occurred many times. The V call is TRBV18, the J call TRBJ1-1; the D is unclear. CDR3 length equals 13 residues. Trimming left V 1 base short and J 4 bases short, with 7 bases between. The germline V gene has CDR1 KGHSH and CDR2 LQKENI. The CDR3 reads CASSPRGLTEAFF. CDR3 nucleotide sequence: TGTGCCAGCTCACCACGCGGGCTCACTGAAGCTTTCTTT.

The chain combines TRBV5-5 with TRBJ2-3, with D tentatively TRBD1 (5 bases). CDR3 length: 14 residues. Germline CDR1 is SGHKS and CDR2 is YYEKEE (reference sequence). V lost 1 base and J 6 bases, leaving 12 bases between the germline ends. CDR3 sequence (DNA): TGTGCCAGCAGCTTGTTGGTAGGGGCGGATACGCAGTATTTT. Translated, it gives CASSLLVGADTQYF.

The gene calls are TRBV11-2 and TRBJ1-1, with no clear D. The V end was cut by 5 bases, the J end by 8 bases, with 15 bases between. Per the germline V gene, CDR1 is SGHAT and CDR2 is FQNNGV. CDR3 length equals 13 residues. DNA of the CDR3: TGTGCCAGCAGCGCCGGAAGTACAGCCGAAGCTTTCTTT. Its translation: CASSAGSTAEAFF.

V gene TRBV18 combines with J gene TRBJ1-1; perhaps TRBD1 as D (6 bases). Germline CDR1 is KGHSH and CDR2 is LQKENI. The ends were cut back, 4 bases at V and 0 bases at J, with 9 bases in the middle. The length of the CDR3 is 14 residues. Here the CDR3 reads CASSQGHLNTEAFF. CDR3 bases: TGTGCCAGCTCACAGGGACACTTGAACACTGAAGCTTTCTTT.

The chain carries TRBV6-1 and TRBJ2-1; possible D gene TRBD2, 5 bases. Between the trimmed V and J ends, which lost 2 bases and 7 bases, there was a span of 21 bases. The CDR3 runs 17 residues. CDR1 and CDR2 from the germline V gene are MNHNS and SASEGT. The CDR3 DNA sequence: TGTGCCAGCAGTGAACGTTGGATTGTCGGTAGCGCAAATGAGCAGTTCTTC. It is translated as CASSERWIVGSANEQFF.

The table lists this clonotype with many counts. The V gene is TRBV13, the J gene TRBJ1-4; D call uncertain. Germline CDR1 PRHDT, CDR2 FYEKMQ (reference sequence). The V end lost 3 bases, the J end lost 6 bases, and 11 bases lay between the germline ends. There are 14 residues in the CDR3. The CDR3 loop is CASSFWNSDEKLFF. DNA for the CDR3: TGTGCCAGCAGCTTTTGGAATTCGGATGAAAAACTGTTTTTT. The entire variable domain, with the rest obtained from reference TRBV13 and TRBJ1-4, is as follows: AAGVIQSPRHLIKEKRETATLKCYPIPRHDTVYWYQQGPGQDPQFLISFYEKMQSDKGSIPDRFSAQQFSDYHSELNMSSLELGDSALYFCASSFWNSDEKLFFGSGTQLSVL.

This chain uses TRBV29-1 with TRBJ1-4; D unresolved. The CDR3 is made up of 15 amino acids. Between the trimmed V and J ends, which lost 0 bases and 1 base, there was a span of 9 bases. The V gene's germline CDR1 is SQVTM and CDR2 ANQGSEA. Here the CDR3 DNA reads TGCAGCGTTGAAGATGTGGTACTAACTAATGAAAAACTGTTTTTT. Amino acid sequence: CSVEDVVLTNEKLFF.

This clonotype was seen a few times. This chain joins TRBV6-5 and TRBJ1-6, with a possible D match to TRBD1 (5 bases). CDR1 and CDR2 from the germline V gene are MNHEY and SVGAGI. This CDR3 has 17 amino acids. The V end lost 2 bases, the J end lost 11 bases, and 22 bases lay between the germline ends. In nucleotides, the CDR3 is TGTGCCAGCAGTTACCCCAGGGACGGGGGAGGTAGCCCACCCCTCCACTTT. The encoded protein is CASSYPRDGGGSPPLHF.

This clonotype was found many times. The V gene is TRBV29-1, the J gene TRBJ2-5; 9 bases are shared with TRBD2. Looked up from germline, CDR1 is SQVTM and CDR2 is ANQGSEA. There are 15 residues in the CDR3. J lost 1 base, V lost 4 bases, and 7 bases had no gene match. DNA of the CDR3: TGCAGCGTTGTTTGGGCTAGCGGGGCCCAAGAGACCCAGTACTTC. This gives the protein CSVVWASGAQETQYF.

Ten or more counts support this clonotype. The rearrangement links TRBV20-1 to TRBJ1-6; 8 positions match TRBD1. Trimming cost V 3 bases and J 7 bases; bases outside gene matches: 2. The CDR3 is 13 amino acids. Germline values: CDR1 DFQATT, CDR2 SNEGSKA (reference sequence). This CDR3 is CSASYRGNSPLHF. CDR3 DNA sequence: TGCAGTGCTAGTTACAGGGGGAATTCACCCCTCCACTTT.

This rearrangement joins TRBV7-8 to TRBJ1-5; D ambiguous. The germline CDR1 and CDR2 sequences are SGHVS and FQNEAQ. Trimming pared 2 bases from V and 3 bases from J, leaving 14 bases between. The CDR3 totals 16 residues. The CDR3 spells CASSLTLTDFNQPQHF. The CDR3, as DNA: TGTGCCAGCAGCTTAACCCTGACTGATTTCAATCAGCCCCAGCATTTT.

This clonotype was recorded many times. This sequence joins TRBV20-1 and TRBJ2-3, with D unresolved. Trimming took off 6 bases at V and 2 bases at J, with 18 bases between the two ends. This CDR3 has 15 amino acids. CDR1 is DFQATT and CDR2 is SNEGSKA in the germline V gene (reference sequence). CDR3 sequence (DNA): TGCAGTGCCCGACCCACACAGAGGATCACAGATACGCAGTATTTT. This gives the protein CSARPTQRITDTQYF.

This chain connects TRBV19 to TRBJ2-6; 9 nucleotides match TRBD1. This CDR3 spans 15 amino acids. Germline V CDR1 and CDR2: LNHDA, SQIVND (reference sequence). V lost 10 bases to trimming and J lost 2 bases; unmatched junction nucleotides: 6. CDR3 coding DNA: TGTGCCACACAGGGGGCGGATGCTGGGGCCAACGTCCTGACTTTC. This gives the protein CATQGADAGANVLTF.

This clonotype occurred many times. V gene TRBV2 combines with J gene TRBJ1-5; 9 bases are a match to TRBD1. V was pared by 7 bases and J by 6 bases, with 10 bases of the junction left unmatched. The CDR3 is made up of 15 amino acids. Germline CDR1 SNHLY, CDR2 FYNNEI. The CDR3 region is CASTERTGVVQPQHF. Here the CDR3 DNA reads TGTGCCAGCACAGAACGGACAGGGGTCGTTCAGCCCCAGCATTTT.

This clonotype was picked up many times. The chain links TRBV6-4 to TRBJ1-5, with 9 bases lining up with TRBD1. The CDR3 loop spans 14 amino acids. V lost 6 bases to trimming and J lost 3 bases; unmatched junction nucleotides: 3. Per germline, CDR1 MRHNA and CDR2 SNTAGT. The CDR3 nucleotides are TGTGCCAGCAGCAGGACAGGGGCCAATCAGCCCCAGCATTTT. This translates into CASSRTGANQPQHF.

This chain connects TRBV9 to TRBJ2-1; no clear D. V was clipped by 3 bases and J by 9 bases, with 13 bases between them. This CDR3 region has 13 residues. Germline V gene sequence: CDR1 SGDLS, CDR2 YYNGEE. The DNA of the CDR3 is TGTGCCAGCAGCGCGAAACTAAGGGTTGAGCAGTTCTTC. This translates into CASSAKLRVEQFF.

J is TRBJ2-1 and V is TRBV7-9, with D perhaps TRBD2 (5 bases). Trimming left V 1 base short and J 5 bases short, with 9 bases between. The CDR3 runs to 14 residues. Per the germline V gene, CDR1 is SEHNR and CDR2 is FQNEAQ (reference sequence). This CDR3 is CASSLVANNNEQFF. CDR3 nucleotides: TGTGCCAGCAGCTTAGTAGCGAATAACAATGAGCAGTTCTTC.